The TCR beta chain under discussion was sequenced for a study of siplizumab effects on memory and regulatory T cells. Only one count was recorded for this clone. The antigen remains unidentified. Regarding the study as a whole: The study found that siplizumab significantly reduced alloreactive sequences traceable to unstimulated CD4+ memory cells. The study found naive T cells seemingly more diverse than memory cells and seemingly major alloresponse contributors. A naive or memory phenotype could not be assigned to roughly 80-96% of the proliferating CD4+ or CD8+ clones.

Using immunoSEQ multiplex PCR, the repertoire was profiled, and TCRdb retains in-frame clones only, with some absent. The table has roughly 56,000 clones, just over 95% seen once. Sequencing was performed on unstimulated naive, memory, effector memory and TEMRA subsets derived from three donor pairs. Germline loops: CDR1 LNHDA, CDR2 SQIVND (reference sequence). V was pared by 7 bases and J by 3 bases, with 13 bases between. CDR3 size: 15 residues. The sample was naive CD8+ T cells sorted from blood. The source of this sequence is a human donor in good health. The chain combines TRBV19 with TRBJ1-6; D is unclear. For the CDR3, the DNA is TGTGCCAGTAATACAGCCGAAGTCTATAATTCACCCCTCCACTTT. Its translation is CASNTAEVYNSPLHF.